The entry that follows covers one T cell receptor beta chain sequence. The source of the sample is a study of blood T cell repertoires in COVID-19. For the study at large: Sites in the United States, Italy and Spain provided acute and convalescent COVID-19 samples. In each case, the material was cDNA or gDNA derived from T cells, B-cell-depleted T cells, or PBMCs.

In the study's own analysis: Reference gene primers were amplified, and this amplification served to estimate nucleated cell counts. Using immunoSEQ multiplex PCR, the repertoire was profiled, and TCRdb retains in-frame clones only, with some absent. That table is the source of V, J and clone size, and D and trimming were worked out from the DNA. The table records about 170,000 clones, approximately 80% of them present only once. V was pared by 0 bases and J by 4 bases, with 12 bases between. CDR1 and CDR2 (germline): SGHKS, YYEKEE (reference sequence). The CDR3 runs 15 residues. The receptor was isolated from a woman aged 55-70 years with acute or convalescent COVID-19. The chain couples TRBV5-5 to TRBJ2-3; D remains ambiguous. The sample comprised peripheral blood. CDR3 loop: CASSLAVWFADTQYF. CDR3 bases: TGTGCCAGCAGCTTGGCAGTTTGGTTTGCAGATACGCAGTATTTT.